Following are 21 T cell receptor beta chains from one sample sequenced in a study of prognosis after radiotherapy for stage I lung cancer. Amplification of the TCR beta CDR3 (from genomic DNA) was done by two-round multiplex PCR. First-round PCR, the initial amplification, used primers specific to each TRBV and TRBJ gene. TCRdb used MiXCR to reprocess the multiplex PCR reads, holding one entry per CDR3 protein. The sample contains roughly 20,000 distinct CDR3 sequences, around three fifths of which appear only once. The sample consisted of PBMCs, taken before or after stereotactic body radiation therapy (not recorded which). Receptors were obtained from a donor over 45 with non-small cell lung cancer.

Regarding this clonotype: A far larger clone is one base from this, pointing to a likely read error. The chain links TRBV6-2 or TRBV6-3 to TRBJ1-1; 7 bases agree with TRBD1. This CDR3 contains 12 residues. The germline gives CDR1 MNHEY, CDR2 SVGEGT. J gave up 11 bases and V 7 bases, and 10 bases lay outside the gene matches. The CDR3 here is CASIPIGTEAFF. The CDR3 DNA reads TGTGCCAGCATCCCGATCGGGACAGAGGCTTTCTTT.

This rearrangement joins TRBV12-3 or TRBV12-4 to TRBJ1-3; unclear D gene. V was clipped by 6 bases and J by 4 bases, with 19 bases between them. There are 16 residues in the CDR3. CDR3 amino acids: CASSVGAAGVGNTIYF. In DNA form, the CDR3 reads TGTGCCAGCAGCGTTGGCGCCGCCGGGGTCGGAAACACCATATATTTT.

This clonotype has more than one count but fewer than ten. A read error likely explains this, since a far larger clone differs by one base. This chain links TRBV6-1 with TRBJ1-1; the match to TRBD1 covers 7 bases. CDR1 is MNHNS, CDR2 SASEGT, per germline. The ends lost 5 bases at V and 6 bases at J; junction bases unmatched: 9. The CDR3 has 14 amino acids. CDR3 protein: CASSSQGWKSEAFF. As DNA, the CDR3 is TGTGCCAGCAGTTCACAGGGGTGGAAGTCTGAAGCTTTCTTT.

This clonotype is judged medium-sized. The chain joins TRBV2 to TRBJ1-6, with a possible D match to TRBD1 (6 bases). Germline V CDR1 and CDR2: SNHLY, FYNNEI. The CDR3 runs 14 residues. The ends were cut back, 7 bases at V and 5 bases at J, with 12 bases in the middle. The CDR3: CASKRGGNNSPLHF. The CDR3 DNA follows: TGTGCCAGCAAGAGGGGGGGGAATAATTCACCCCTCCACTTT.

The rearrangement links TRBV19 to TRBJ1-1, with D possibly TRBD1 on 6 matching bases. V lost 9 bases and J lost 3, with 17 bases in between. The CDR3 extends over 14 amino acids. Germline V lookup: CDR1 LNHDA, CDR2 SQIVND (reference sequence). CDR3 region: CASKGGLLDTEAFF. CDR3 DNA sequence: TGTGCCAGCAAAGGGGGGCTCTTGGACACTGAAGCTTTCTTT.

In its sample, this clonotype ranks as medium-sized (0.01 to 0.1%). The rearrangement uses TRBV6-4 and TRBJ2-1, with 8 positions matching TRBD2. V shed 2 bases, J shed 3 bases, and the junction held 0 bases outside the gene matches. Germline V lookup: CDR1 MRHNA, CDR2 SNTAGT. CDR3 length equals 14 residues. In nucleotides, the CDR3 is TGTGCCAGCAGTGACCTAGCGGGCTACAATGAGCAGTTCTTC. Amino acid sequence: CASSDLAGYNEQFF.

This clonotype is medium-sized (0.01 to 0.1%) by share. This rearrangement joins TRBV28 to TRBJ1-2; D is unresolved. Germline assignment: CDR1 MDHEN and CDR2 SYDVKM. V lost 3 bases and J lost 0, with 8 bases in between. The CDR3 extends over 14 amino acids. The chain's CDR3 is CASSLGRANYGYTF. CDR3 nucleotides: TGTGCCAGCAGTTTGGGTAGGGCTAACTATGGCTACACCTTC.

This chain uses TRBV12-3 or TRBV12-4 with TRBJ2-3; 8 nucleotides align to TRBD2. V was pared by 10 bases and J by 6 bases, with 12 bases of the junction left unmatched. The CDR3 has 14 amino acids. The CDR3 here is CATQGLAGIDTQYF. Here the CDR3 DNA reads TGTGCCACCCAGGGGCTAGCGGGTATTGATACGCAGTATTTT.

This clonotype was counted at least ten times. This chain uses TRBV7-2 with TRBJ1-2; no definite D call. V shed 0 bases and J shed 4 bases, with 9 bases lying between them. CDR3 length: 14 residues. Germline V gene sequence: CDR1 SGHTA, CDR2 FQGNSA. The CDR3 loop reads CASSLAKGLYGYTF. CDR3 nucleotide sequence: TGTGCCAGCAGCTTAGCTAAGGGCCTCTATGGCTACACCTTC.

This rearrangement joins TRBV28 to TRBJ1-2; possible D gene TRBD1, 6 bases. Trimming removed 6 bases from V and 7 bases from J, with 21 bases in between. CDR1 is MDHEN, CDR2 SYDVKM, per germline. The CDR3 is 15 amino acids. The CDR3 reads CASSPYRVRGGGYTF. The CDR3 DNA follows: TGTGCCAGCAGCCCGTACAGGGTGCGCGGAGGTGGCTACACCTTC.

This clonotype ranks as medium-sized. The chain employs TRBV28 and TRBJ2-7, with 9 positions matching TRBD1. Trimming took 5 bases from V and 5 from J; bases not matched to a gene: 7. Germline values: CDR1 MDHEN, CDR2 SYDVKM. This CDR3 has 14 amino acids. DNA of the CDR3: TGTGCCAGCAGTCCCGGGACAGGGAGGCACGAGCAGTACTTC. This encodes CASSPGTGRHEQYF.

In the case of this clonotype: The likely explanation is a read error, given a far larger clone one base away. V and J are TRBV7-3 and TRBJ2-7, with D possibly called TRBD1 or TRBD2 (5 bases each). From germline, CDR1 is SGHTA and CDR2 FQGTGA. This CDR3 contains 15 residues. The germline V and J ends were trimmed by 6 bases and 3 bases, with 18 bases remaining between them. CDR3 loop: CASSEGSYLHYEQYF. For the CDR3, the DNA is TGTGCCAGCAGTGAGGGGTCATACCTTCACTACGAGCAGTACTTC.

This rearrangement joins TRBV6-1 to TRBJ2-1, with 11 bases identical to TRBD2. Germline CDR1 is MNHNS and CDR2 is SASEGT. V shed 0 bases, J shed 9 bases, and the junction held 1 base outside the gene matches. This CDR3 comprises 14 residues. The CDR3, as DNA: TGTGCCAGCAGTGAAGCTAGCGGGAGGGCTGAGCAGTTCTTC. Translated: CASSEASGRAEQFF.

This clonotype was recorded at least ten times. The J gene is TRBJ2-5, the V gene TRBV5-4, with 8 nucleotides matching TRBD1. Germline V lookup: CDR1 SGHNT, CDR2 YYREEE (reference sequence). The CDR3 has 16 residues. V gave up 1 base and J gave up 5 bases; unmatched junction bases: 10. The CDR3 bases are TGTGCCAGCAGCTTGTCCCTTGACAGGGGAAGGGAGACCCAGTACTTC. Translated: CASSLSLDRGRETQYF.

As concerns this clonotype: Only one base separates this from a far larger clonotype, so it likely reflects a read error. The chain couples TRBV6-8 to TRBJ1-2; tentative D call: TRBD1 (5 bases). The CDR3 totals 15 residues. Germline CDR1 reads MNHGY; CDR2 reads SAAAGT. The chain's CDR3 is CTSSHRDRANYGYTF. CDR3 coding DNA: TGTACCAGCAGTCATCGGGACCGCGCTAACTATGGCTACACCTTC.

The CDR3 sequence is CASSGTSRASTLSYNEQFF. The CDR3 DNA reads as TGTGCCAGCAGTGGGACTAGCAGAGCGTCCACCCTCTCCTACAATGAGCAGTTCTTC. The chain employs TRBV6-1 and TRBJ2-1; 8 positions match TRBD2. Germline V CDR1 and CDR2: MNHNS, SASEGT. V was pared by 4 bases and J by 0 bases, with 14 bases of the junction left unmatched. The CDR3 sequence is 19 residues long.

This rearrangement joins TRBV7-9 to TRBJ2-7, with 9 bases aligning to TRBD1. Germline V lookup: CDR1 SEHNR, CDR2 FQNEAQ (reference sequence). The CDR3 covers 14 residues. J lost 6 bases, V lost 2 bases, and 5 bases had no gene match. CDR3 DNA sequence: TGTGCCAGCAGCTTACTGACAGGGGGAGGCGAGCAGTACTTC. Residues: CASSLLTGGGEQYF. Together with reference TRBV7-9 and TRBJ2-7, the CDR3 gives the full variable domain: DTGVSQNPRHKITKRGQNVTFRCDPISEHNRLYWYRQTLGQGPEFLTYFQNEAQLEKSRLLSDRFSAERPKGSFSTLEIQRTEQGDSAMYLCASSLLTGGGEQYFGPGTRLTVT.

The genes are TRBV19 and TRBJ1-1; 11 bases match TRBD1. There are 17 residues in the CDR3. Germline V CDR1 and CDR2: LNHDA, SQIVND (reference sequence). The V segment lost 3 bases and the J segment 0 bases; nucleotides outside the gene matches: 6. CDR3 coding DNA: TGTGCCAGTAGTATGAGGAGGACAGGGGGCCTGAACACTGAAGCTTTCTTT. This gives the protein CASSMRRTGGLNTEAFF.

This clonotype was recorded many times. J is TRBJ2-3 and V is TRBV4-1, with 13 bases aligning to TRBD2. This CDR3 comprises 17 residues. CDR1 is MGHRA and CDR2 is YSYEKL in the germline V gene. Unmatched junction bases numbered 6, after V lost 0 bases and J lost 6 bases. CDR3 nucleotide sequence: TGCGCCAGCAGCCAAGAAGGGACTAGCGGGGCCCCGGATACGCAGTATTTT. This sequence encodes CASSQEGTSGAPDTQYF.

The chain has TRBV27 and TRBJ2-7; no reliable D call. Germline values: CDR1 MNHEY, CDR2 SMNVEV (reference sequence). The CDR3 totals 14 residues. V lost 2 bases and J lost 3, with 11 bases in between. For the CDR3, the DNA is TGTGCCAGCAGTTTAGCTAGTGGTATCTACGAGCAGTACTTC. This sequence encodes CASSLASGIYEQYF.

As regards this clonotype: A junction end diverges from the germline sequence, so it may reflect a read error. V gene TRBV24-1 combines with J gene TRBJ2-5; tentative D call: TRBD2 (5 bases). CDR3 length: 15 amino acids. CDR1 KGHDR and CDR2 SFDVKD come from the germline V gene. CDR3 in DNA: TGTGCCACCAGTAATAGCGTGGGTCACGCCGAGACACAGTACTTC. Amino acids: CATSNSVGHAETQYF.